This paragraph covers one T cell receptor (beta chain) sequence. This sample is part of a study of T-cell memory formation after mild COVID-19. TCRdb used MiXCR to reprocess the 5' RACE reads, holding one entry per CDR3 protein. Of more than 200,000 distinct CDR3 sequences in the sample, about a sixth were seen once. The CDR3 consists of 16 residues. V lost 3 bases and J lost 5, with 16 bases in between. Germline CDR1 reads KGHSH; CDR2 reads LQKENI. The chain combines TRBV18 with TRBJ2-2; the D gene is possibly TRBD2 (7 bases). Input material: PBMCs or a T cell subset sorted from them (not recorded which). The source is a man between 18 and 35 years old who had mild COVID-19 (a few samples of this study predate the infection). Cell type and time point are not known. CDR3 in DNA: TGTGCCAGCTCACCCTCGAGGGGGGGCCGAACCGGGGAGCTGTTTTTT. As protein: CASSPSRGGRTGELFF.